This T cell receptor beta chain comes out of a study of blood T cell repertoires in COVID-19. Overall study: Sites across the United States, Italy and Spain contributed samples from acute and convalescent COVID-19. Sample material is recorded as cDNA or gDNA derived from T cells, B-cell-depleted T cells, or PBMCs.

Data came from immunoSEQ multiplex PCR; TCRdb stores just in-frame clones and leaves some out. In the table there are some 29,000 clones, around four fifths of which are singletons. V lost 7 bases and J 5 bases, leaving 17 bases between the germline ends. Germline V CDR1 and CDR2: MNHEY, SVGAGI. The CDR3 has 14 amino acids. Sequencing was carried out using peripheral blood. This receptor was obtained from a man between 70 and 80 years old with acute or convalescent COVID-19. The chain has TRBV6-5 and TRBJ2-5; D is perhaps TRBD2 (6 bases). CDR3 region: CASTDGAGWETQYF. CDR3 nucleotide sequence: TGTGCCAGCACCGACGGGGCGGGATGGGAGACCCAGTACTTC.